The entry that follows covers one TCR beta chain sequence. Antigen specificity is unknown. Without exception, sorted populations had purity beyond 98%. Expressed TCRB transcripts were sequenced, since all the RNA that had been isolated was reverse transcribed. Data came from immunoSEQ multiplex PCR; TCRdb stores just in-frame clones and leaves some out. Of 250,000 to 400,000 clones in the sample, 14% were seen once. This specimen belongs to a study of beta chain features in type 1 diabetes. Overall study results and limits: Healthy donors had naive, central memory and Treg TCRB repertoires that appeared less similar than those seen among patients.

The sequence was obtained from a man between 25 and 39 years old in good health. Sequencing input: central memory CD4+ T cells from blood.

CDR3 sequence: CASRTGGKTEAFF. CDR3 bases: TGTGCCAGCAGGACAGGGGGCAAGACTGAAGCTTTCTTT. The chain carries TRBV5-4 and TRBJ1-1, with TRBD1 matching over 10 bases. The CDR3 extends over 13 amino acids. The germline gives CDR1 SGHNT, CDR2 YYREEE (reference sequence). V dropped 5 bases and J dropped 5; count of bases not matched to a gene: 3.